The 14 T cell receptor beta chains given below trace back to one sample, sequenced in a study of CD8 T cells in Susac syndrome. An amount of RNA that ranged from roughly 0.45 to 1 ug was reverse transcribed with random hexamers. Each CDR3 protein gets one entry after TCRdb re-called the immunoSEQ multiplex PCR reads with MiXCR. The table records 150,000 to 200,000 distinct CDR3 sequences, 90% to 95% of them present only once. The sample comprised CD4+ T cells from PBMCs. The receptors were gathered from a human donor with Susac syndrome.

The chain couples TRBV15 to TRBJ1-1, with D perhaps matching TRBD1 (5 bases). Between the trimmed V and J ends, which lost 3 bases and 2 bases, there was a span of 19 bases. The CDR3 is made up of 17 amino acids. In germline, CDR1 is LNHNV, CDR2 YYDKDF (reference sequence). CDR3 DNA sequence: TGTGCCACCAGCAGGCTGGGACCAATACTAGCAAACACTGAAGCTTTCTTT. This codes for CATSRLGPILANTEAFF.

This chain joins TRBV10-3 and TRBJ2-6, with 10 bases fitting TRBD1. V shed 4 bases and J 2 bases; nucleotides not matched to a gene: 5. This CDR3 contains 17 residues. CDR1 and CDR2 (germline): ENHRY, SYGVKD. The DNA for the CDR3 is TGTGCCATCAGTGCTACGGGGACAGGGGCTGGGGCCAACGTCCTGACTTTC. It translates to CAISATGTGAGANVLTF.

In regard to this clonotype: At one end the junction does not follow the germline gene, possibly because of a read error. The V and J genes are TRBV20-1 and TRBJ2-2; 9 positions match TRBD2. Germline V gene sequence: CDR1 DFQATT, CDR2 SNEGSKA (reference sequence). This CDR3 is 14 amino acids long. CDR3 region: CSARAGGSTGELFF. DNA of the CDR3: TGCAGTGCAAGAGCGGGAGGCAGCACCGGGGAGCTGTTTTTT.

The gene calls are TRBV2 and TRBJ1-1, with D hard to call. Germline assignment: CDR1 SNHLY and CDR2 FYNNEI. The CDR3 is 14 residues long. Trimming removed 6 bases from V and 1 base from J, with 12 bases in between. The CDR3 DNA sequence: TGTGCCAGCAGCGCCCGATTTTGGAACACTGAAGCTTTCTTT. It encodes CASSARFWNTEAFF.

The gene calls are TRBV27 and TRBJ1-2, with D tentatively TRBD1 (5 bases). Trimming left V 5 bases short and J 1 base short, with 17 bases between. CDR1 is MNHEY, CDR2 SMNVEV, per germline (reference sequence). This CDR3 comprises 16 residues. The CDR3 protein is CASSTAWGPLNYGYTF. The CDR3 DNA reads TGTGCCAGCAGTACAGCCTGGGGACCTCTTAACTATGGCTACACCTTC.

The genes are TRBV9 and TRBJ1-3, with D unclear. The V gene lost 4 bases and the J gene lost 4 bases, with 9 bases spanning the gap. CDR3 size: 13 residues. The germline gives CDR1 SGDLS, CDR2 YYNGEE. The CDR3 DNA reads TGTGCCAGCAGCACCATCGACGGAAACACCATATATTTT. It codes for CASSTIDGNTIYF.

The rearrangement uses TRBV4-1 and TRBJ2-1, with D uncertain. The germline CDR1 and CDR2 sequences are MGHRA and YSYEKL. The CDR3 spans 11 residues. Trimming removed 0 bases at V and 10 bases at J, with 4 bases between. CDR3 loop: CASSQDGEQFF. The CDR3 coding sequence is TGCGCCAGCAGCCAAGATGGGGAGCAGTTCTTC.

The rearrangement uses TRBV5-1 and TRBJ2-4; a weak D match, TRBD1 (5 bases). The germline CDR1 and CDR2 sequences are SGHRS and YFSETQ. The germline V and J ends were trimmed by 0 bases and 3 bases, with 10 bases remaining between them. This CDR3 contains 15 residues. CDR3: CASSLARVGKNIQYF. The CDR3 DNA follows: TGCGCCAGCAGCTTGGCCAGGGTCGGCAAAAACATTCAGTACTTC.

V is TRBV29-1 and J is TRBJ2-5; TRBD1 agrees at 11 bases. This CDR3 is built from 16 residues. CDR1 and CDR2 (germline): SQVTM, ANQGSEA. Unmatched junction bases numbered 10, after V lost 6 bases and J lost 1 base. For the CDR3, the DNA is TGCAGCGTCAAAGGACAGGGGGCGGGGGGCCAAGAGACCCAGTACTTC. Its translation is CSVKGQGAGGQETQYF.

A word on this clonotype: The germline gene is not matched at one end of the junction; a read error may be the cause. This sequence joins TRBV5-1 and TRBJ1-1, with 9 bases that match TRBD1. The CDR3 extends over 15 amino acids. In germline, CDR1 is SGHRS, CDR2 YFSETQ. The CDR3 nucleotides read TGCGCCAGCAGGTTGGGACAGGGAATTTCCACTGAAGCTTTCTTT. Its protein product is CASRLGQGISTEAFF. Based on the CDR3 plus reference TRBV5-1 and TRBJ1-1, the full variable domain is KAGVTQTPRYLIKTRGQQVTLSCSPISGHRSVSWYQQTPGQGLQFLFEYFSETQRNKGNFPGRFSGRQFSNSRSEMNVSTLELGDSALYLCASRLGQGISTEAFFGQGTRLTVV.

The chain uses TRBV7-3 and TRBJ2-2; 7 bases line up with TRBD1. Looked up from germline, CDR1 is SGHTA and CDR2 is FQGTGA. The CDR3 spans 16 residues. Trimming took 1 base from V and 8 from J; bases not matched to a gene: 10. The CDR3 loop is CASSLNKGANPGELFF. In nucleotides, the CDR3 is TGTGCCAGCAGCTTAAACAAGGGGGCGAATCCAGGGGAGCTGTTTTTT.

This sequence joins TRBV3-1 and TRBJ2-3; D assignment may be TRBD1 or TRBD2 (5 bases each). Germline CDR1 is LGHDT and CDR2 is YNNKEL (reference sequence). V was clipped by 4 bases and J by 2 bases, with 16 bases between them. This CDR3 is 16 amino acids long. The CDR3 DNA reads TGTGCCAGCAGCCGCTCCTTAACGGGGCACACAGATACGCAGTATTTT. Protein sequence: CASSRSLTGHTDTQYF.

The gene calls are TRBV2 and TRBJ1-4; D gene unclear. The V gene lost 2 bases and the J gene lost 9 bases, with 10 bases spanning the gap. CDR1 SNHLY and CDR2 FYNNEI come from the germline V gene. The CDR3 length is 13 residues. CDR3 sequence (DNA): TGTGCCAGCAGTGAAATAGGAGGACAAAAACTGTTTTTT. This gives the protein CASSEIGGQKLFF.

The V call is TRBV18, the J call TRBJ1-6; weak D call: TRBD1 (6 bases). The germline CDR1 and CDR2 sequences are KGHSH and LQKENI. The V end was cut by 3 bases, the J end by 7 bases, with 19 bases between. There are 17 residues in the CDR3. The CDR3 sequence: CASSPQPGTPKNSPLHF. The CDR3 region has the DNA TGTGCCAGCTCACCCCAGCCCGGGACACCGAAGAATTCACCCCTCCACTTT.